This TCR beta chain derives from a study of T cell clonality in common variable immunodeficiency. The assay was immunoSEQ multiplex PCR, and TCRdb's table has in-frame clones only and misses some. The sample shows 40,000 to 45,000 clones, no singletons; the ten largest hold more than 9%. At least ten counts were recorded for this clone. The read terminates 3 residues ahead of where the CDR3 ends, so the germline J gene completes it. CDR3 size: 16 residues. The germline gives CDR1 SGHVS, CDR2 FQNEAQ. V lost 2 bases, J lost 2 bases, and 4 bases stayed unmatched. The TCR sequence derives from a person aged 18 to 75 in good health. What was sequenced was peripheral blood mononuclear cells. The V call is TRBV7-8, the J call TRBJ2-2, with 8 bases matching TRBD1. The sequenced part of the CDR3 DNA is TGTGCCAGCAGCTTAAGGACAGGGTCTAACACCGGGGAG. The encoded protein is CASSLRTGSNTGE. In full, the CDR3 is CASSLRTGSNTGELFF. Complete variable domain (other parts from reference TRBV7-8 and TRBJ2-2): GAGVSQSPRYKVAKRGQDVALRCDPISGHVSLFWYQQALGQGPEFLTYFQNEAQLDKSGLPSDRFFAERPEGSVSTLKIQRTQQEDSAVYLCASSLRTGSNTGELFFGEGSRLTVL.